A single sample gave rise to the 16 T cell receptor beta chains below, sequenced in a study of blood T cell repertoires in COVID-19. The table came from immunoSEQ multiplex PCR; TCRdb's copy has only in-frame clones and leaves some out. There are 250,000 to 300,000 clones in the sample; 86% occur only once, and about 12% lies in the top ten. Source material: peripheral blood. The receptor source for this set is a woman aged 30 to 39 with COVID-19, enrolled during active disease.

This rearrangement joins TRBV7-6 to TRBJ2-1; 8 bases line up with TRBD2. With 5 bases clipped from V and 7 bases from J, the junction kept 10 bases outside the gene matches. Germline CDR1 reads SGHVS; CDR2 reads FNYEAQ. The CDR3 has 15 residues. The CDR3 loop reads CASSRSGTIRNEQFF. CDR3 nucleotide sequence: TGTGCCAGCAGCCGTAGCGGGACAATCAGGAATGAGCAGTTCTTC.

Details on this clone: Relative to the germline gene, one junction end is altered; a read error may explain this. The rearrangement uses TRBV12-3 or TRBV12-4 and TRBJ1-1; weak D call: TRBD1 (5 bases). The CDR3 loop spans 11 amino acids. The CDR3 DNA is TGTGCCAGCAGACTCGACAGCGAGGTACTCTTT. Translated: CASRLDSEVLF.

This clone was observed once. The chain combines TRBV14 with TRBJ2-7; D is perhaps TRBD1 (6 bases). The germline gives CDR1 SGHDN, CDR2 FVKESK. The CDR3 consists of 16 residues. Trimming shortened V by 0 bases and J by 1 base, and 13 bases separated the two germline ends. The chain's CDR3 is CASSQEAGTKSYEQYF. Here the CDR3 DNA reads TGTGCCAGCAGCCAAGAGGCCGGGACAAAGTCCTACGAGCAGTACTTC.

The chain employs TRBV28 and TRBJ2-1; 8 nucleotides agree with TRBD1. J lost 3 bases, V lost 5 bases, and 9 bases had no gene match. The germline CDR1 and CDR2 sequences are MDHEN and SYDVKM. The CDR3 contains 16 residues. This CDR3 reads CASSPGQGEGYNEQFF. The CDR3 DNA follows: TGTGCCAGCAGTCCCGGACAGGGAGAGGGCTACAATGAGCAGTTCTTC.

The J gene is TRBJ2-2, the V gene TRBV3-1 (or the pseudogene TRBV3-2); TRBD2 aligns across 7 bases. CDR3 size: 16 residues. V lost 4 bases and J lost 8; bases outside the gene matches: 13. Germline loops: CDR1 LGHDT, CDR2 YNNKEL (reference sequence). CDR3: CASSPTFRRGSGELFF. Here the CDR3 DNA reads TGTGCCAGCAGCCCCACCTTCAGGCGGGGGTCGGGGGAGCTGTTTTTT.

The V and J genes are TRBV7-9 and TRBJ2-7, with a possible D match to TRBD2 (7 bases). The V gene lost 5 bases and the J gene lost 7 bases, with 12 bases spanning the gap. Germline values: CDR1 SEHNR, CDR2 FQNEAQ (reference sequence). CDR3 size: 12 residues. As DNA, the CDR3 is TGTGCCAGCAGCCATGGGAGGGGGGAGCAGTACTTC. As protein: CASSHGRGEQYF. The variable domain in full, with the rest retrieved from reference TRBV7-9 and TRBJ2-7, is DTGVSQNPRHKITKRGQNVTFRCDPISEHNRLYWYRQTLGQGPEFLTYFQNEAQLEKSRLLSDRFSAERPKGSFSTLEIQRTEQGDSAMYLCASSHGRGEQYFGPGTRLTVT.

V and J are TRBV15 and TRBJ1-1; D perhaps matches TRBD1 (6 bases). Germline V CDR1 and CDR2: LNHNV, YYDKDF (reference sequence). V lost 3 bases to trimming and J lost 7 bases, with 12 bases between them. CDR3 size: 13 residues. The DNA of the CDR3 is TGTGCCACCAGCAGTTGGACAGACCGTGAAGCTTTCTTT. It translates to CATSSWTDREAFF.

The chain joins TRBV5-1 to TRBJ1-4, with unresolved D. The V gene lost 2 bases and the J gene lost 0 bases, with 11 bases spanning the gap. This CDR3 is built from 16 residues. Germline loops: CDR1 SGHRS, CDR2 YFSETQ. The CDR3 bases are TGCGCCAGCAGCTTCAGGCCCATAGCAACTAATGAAAAACTGTTTTTT. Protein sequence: CASSFRPIATNEKLFF.

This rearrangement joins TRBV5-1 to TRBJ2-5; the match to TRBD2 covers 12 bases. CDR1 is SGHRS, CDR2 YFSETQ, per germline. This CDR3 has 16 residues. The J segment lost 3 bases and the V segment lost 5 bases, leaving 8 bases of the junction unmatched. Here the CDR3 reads CASSSLASGGEETQYF. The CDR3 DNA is TGCGCCAGCAGTTCCCTGGCTAGCGGGGGGGAAGAGACCCAGTACTTC.

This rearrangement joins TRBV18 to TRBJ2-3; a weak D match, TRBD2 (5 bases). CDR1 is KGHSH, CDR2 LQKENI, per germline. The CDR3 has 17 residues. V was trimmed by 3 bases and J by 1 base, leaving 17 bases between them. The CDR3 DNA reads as TGTGCCAGCTCACCGCAACCGAGGGCCACTCGCACAGATACGCAGTATTTT. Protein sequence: CASSPQPRATRTDTQYF.

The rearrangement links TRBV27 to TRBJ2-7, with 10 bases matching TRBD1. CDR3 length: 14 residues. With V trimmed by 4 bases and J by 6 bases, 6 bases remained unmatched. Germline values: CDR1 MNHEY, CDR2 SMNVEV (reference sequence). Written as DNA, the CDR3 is TGTGCCAGCAGTTCCGGGACAGGGGTGCGCGAGCAGTACTTC. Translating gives CASSSGTGVREQYF.

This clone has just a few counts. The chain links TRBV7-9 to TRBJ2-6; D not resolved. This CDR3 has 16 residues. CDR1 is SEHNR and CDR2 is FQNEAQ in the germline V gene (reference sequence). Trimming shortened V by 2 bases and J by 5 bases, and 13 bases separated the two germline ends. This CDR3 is CASSLMWQDRANVLTF. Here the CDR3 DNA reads TGTGCCAGCAGCTTAATGTGGCAAGACAGGGCCAACGTCCTGACTTTC.

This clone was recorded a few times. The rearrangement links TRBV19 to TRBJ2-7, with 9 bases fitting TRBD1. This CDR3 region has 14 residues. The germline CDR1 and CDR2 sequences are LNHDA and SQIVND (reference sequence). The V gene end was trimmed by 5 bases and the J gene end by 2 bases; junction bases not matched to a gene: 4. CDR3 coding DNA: TGTGCCAGTAGTGCCGGGACAGGGCCCTACGAGCAGTACTTC. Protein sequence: CASSAGTGPYEQYF.

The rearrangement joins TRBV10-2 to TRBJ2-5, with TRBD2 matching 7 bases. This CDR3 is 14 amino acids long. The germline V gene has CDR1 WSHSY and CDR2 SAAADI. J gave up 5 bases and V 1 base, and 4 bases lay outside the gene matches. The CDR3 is CASSEFTSEETQYF. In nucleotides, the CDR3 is TGCGCCAGCAGTGAGTTTACTAGCGAGGAGACCCAGTACTTC.

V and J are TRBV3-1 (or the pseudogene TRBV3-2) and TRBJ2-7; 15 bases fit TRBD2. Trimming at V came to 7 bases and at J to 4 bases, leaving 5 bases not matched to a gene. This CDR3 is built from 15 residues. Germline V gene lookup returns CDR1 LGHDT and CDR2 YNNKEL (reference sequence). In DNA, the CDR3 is TGTGCCAGCAAGGGACTAGCGGGGGGACTTTACGAGCAGTACTTC. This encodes CASKGLAGGLYEQYF.

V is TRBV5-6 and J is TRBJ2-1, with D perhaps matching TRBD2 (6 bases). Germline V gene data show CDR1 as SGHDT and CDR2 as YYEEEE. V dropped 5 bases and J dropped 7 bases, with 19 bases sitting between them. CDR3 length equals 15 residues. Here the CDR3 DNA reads TGTGCCAGCAGTAGGGTGTGGGGCGGGGATAATGAGCAGTTCTTC. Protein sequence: CASSRVWGGDNEQFF.